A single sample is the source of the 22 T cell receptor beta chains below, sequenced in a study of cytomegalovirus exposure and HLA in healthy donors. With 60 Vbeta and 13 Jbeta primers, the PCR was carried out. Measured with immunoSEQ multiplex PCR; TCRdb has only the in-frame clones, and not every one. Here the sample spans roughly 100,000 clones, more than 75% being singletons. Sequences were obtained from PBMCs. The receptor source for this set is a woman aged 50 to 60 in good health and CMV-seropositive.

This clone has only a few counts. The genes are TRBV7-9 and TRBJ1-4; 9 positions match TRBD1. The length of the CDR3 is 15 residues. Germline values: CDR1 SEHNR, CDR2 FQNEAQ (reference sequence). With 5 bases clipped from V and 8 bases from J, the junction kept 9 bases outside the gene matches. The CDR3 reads CASSPGQGFNEKLFF. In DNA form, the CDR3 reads TGTGCCAGCAGCCCGGGACAGGGATTTAACGAAAAACTGTTTTTT.

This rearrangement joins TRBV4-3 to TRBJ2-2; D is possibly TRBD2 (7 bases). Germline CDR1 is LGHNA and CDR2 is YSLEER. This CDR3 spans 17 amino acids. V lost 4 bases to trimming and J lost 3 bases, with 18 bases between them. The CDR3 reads CASSRQTGGRDTGELFF. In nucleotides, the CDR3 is TGCGCCAGCAGCCGCCAGACGGGGGGCAGGGACACCGGGGAGCTGTTTTTT.

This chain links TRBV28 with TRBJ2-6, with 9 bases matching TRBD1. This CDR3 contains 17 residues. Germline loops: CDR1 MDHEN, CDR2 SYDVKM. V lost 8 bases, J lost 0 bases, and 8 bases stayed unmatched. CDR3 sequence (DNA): TGTGCCAGCTTCGGGACAGGGATTCCCTCTGGGGCCAACGTCCTGACTTTC. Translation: CASFGTGIPSGANVLTF.

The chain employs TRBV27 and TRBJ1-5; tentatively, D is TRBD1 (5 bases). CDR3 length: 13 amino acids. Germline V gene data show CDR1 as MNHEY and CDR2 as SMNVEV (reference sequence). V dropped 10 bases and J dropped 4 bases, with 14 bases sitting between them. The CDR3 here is CAISSGGNQPQHF. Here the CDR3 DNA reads TGTGCCATCAGCTCTGGGGGGAATCAGCCCCAGCATTTT.

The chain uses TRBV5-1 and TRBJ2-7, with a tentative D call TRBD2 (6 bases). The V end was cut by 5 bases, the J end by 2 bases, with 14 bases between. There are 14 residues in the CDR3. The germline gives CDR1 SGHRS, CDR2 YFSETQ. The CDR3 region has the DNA TGCGCCAGCAGACCCCAGGGACTTCCCTACGAGCAGTACTTC. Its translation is CASRPQGLPYEQYF.

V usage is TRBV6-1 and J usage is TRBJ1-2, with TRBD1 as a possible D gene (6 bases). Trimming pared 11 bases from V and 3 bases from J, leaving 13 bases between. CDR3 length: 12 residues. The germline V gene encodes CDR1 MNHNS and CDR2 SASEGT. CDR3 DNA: TGTGCCCTTCGGGGGGGCGACTATGGCTACACCTTC. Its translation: CALRGGDYGYTF.

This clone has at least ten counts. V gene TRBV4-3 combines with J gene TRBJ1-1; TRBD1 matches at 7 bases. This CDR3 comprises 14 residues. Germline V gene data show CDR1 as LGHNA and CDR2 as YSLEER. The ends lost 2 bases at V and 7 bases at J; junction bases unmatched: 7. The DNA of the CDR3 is TGCGCCAGCAGCCAACTCCACAGGGGTCTTGAAGCTTTCTTT. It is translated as CASSQLHRGLEAFF.

In DNA, the CDR3 is TGTGCCAGTAACTGGGTAGTGGGCACTAACACCGGGGAGCTGTTTTTT. This codes for CASNWVVGTNTGELFF. This chain uses TRBV19 with TRBJ2-2; D uncertain. This CDR3 spans 16 amino acids. Germline CDR1 is LNHDA and CDR2 is SQIVND (reference sequence). V was trimmed by 7 bases and J by 2 bases, leaving 17 bases between them.

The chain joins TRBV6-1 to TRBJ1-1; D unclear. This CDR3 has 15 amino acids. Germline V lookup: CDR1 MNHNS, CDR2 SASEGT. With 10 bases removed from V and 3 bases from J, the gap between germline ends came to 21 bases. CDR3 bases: TGTGCCACCGAAACAAGATCAGGATTTCACACTGAAGCTTTCTTT. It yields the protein CATETRSGFHTEAFF.

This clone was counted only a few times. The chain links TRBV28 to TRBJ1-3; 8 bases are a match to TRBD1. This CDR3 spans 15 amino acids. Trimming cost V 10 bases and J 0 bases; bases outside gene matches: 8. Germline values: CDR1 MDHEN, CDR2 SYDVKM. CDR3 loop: CATKTGASSGNTIYF. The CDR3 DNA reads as TGTGCCACCAAGACAGGGGCCAGCTCTGGAAACACCATATATTTT.

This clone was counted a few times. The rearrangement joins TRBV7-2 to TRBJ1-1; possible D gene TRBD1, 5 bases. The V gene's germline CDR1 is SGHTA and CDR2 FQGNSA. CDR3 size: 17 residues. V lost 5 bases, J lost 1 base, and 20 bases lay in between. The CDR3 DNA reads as TGTGCCAGCAGCCGACCCAGGGCTTTCCCGCAGAACACTGAAGCTTTCTTT. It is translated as CASSRPRAFPQNTEAFF.

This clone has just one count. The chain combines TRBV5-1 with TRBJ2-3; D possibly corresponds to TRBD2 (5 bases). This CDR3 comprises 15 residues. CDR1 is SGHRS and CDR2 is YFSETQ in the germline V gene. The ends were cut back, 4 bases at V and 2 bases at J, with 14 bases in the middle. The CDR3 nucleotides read TGCGCCAGCAGCAACGAACGGACTTCCACAGATACGCAGTATTTT. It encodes CASSNERTSTDTQYF.

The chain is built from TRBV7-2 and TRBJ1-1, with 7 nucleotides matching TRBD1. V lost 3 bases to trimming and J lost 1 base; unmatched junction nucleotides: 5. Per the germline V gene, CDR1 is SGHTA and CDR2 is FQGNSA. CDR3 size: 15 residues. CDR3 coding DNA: TGTGCCAGCAGCTTCCCCCCAGGGGGGAACACTGAAGCTTTCTTT. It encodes CASSFPPGGNTEAFF.

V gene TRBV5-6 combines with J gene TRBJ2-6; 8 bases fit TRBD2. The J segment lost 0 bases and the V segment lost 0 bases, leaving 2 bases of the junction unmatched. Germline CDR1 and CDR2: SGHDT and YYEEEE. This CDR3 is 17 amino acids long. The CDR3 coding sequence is TGTGCCAGCAGCTTGGAAGCGGGGGTCTCTGGGGCCAACGTCCTGACTTTC. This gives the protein CASSLEAGVSGANVLTF. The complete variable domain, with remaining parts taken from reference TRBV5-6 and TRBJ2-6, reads DAGVTQSPTHLIKTRGQQVTLRCSPKSGHDTVSWYQQALGQGPQFIFQYYEEEERQRGNFPDRFSGHQFPNYSSELNVNALLLGDSALYLCASSLEAGVSGANVLTFGAGSRLTVL.

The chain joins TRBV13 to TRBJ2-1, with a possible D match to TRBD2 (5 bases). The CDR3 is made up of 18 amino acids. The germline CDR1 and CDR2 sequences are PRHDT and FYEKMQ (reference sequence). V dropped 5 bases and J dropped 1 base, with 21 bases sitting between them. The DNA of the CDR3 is TGTGCCAGCAGCCTCCCCTCGGGGTTTGGGCTTTCCTACAATGAGCAGTTCTTC. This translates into CASSLPSGFGLSYNEQFF.

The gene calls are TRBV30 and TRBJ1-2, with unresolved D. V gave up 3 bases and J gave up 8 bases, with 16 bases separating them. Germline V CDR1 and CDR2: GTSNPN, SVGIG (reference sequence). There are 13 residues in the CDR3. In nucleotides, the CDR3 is TGTGCCTGGAGGACCCAGAGGACTGGCGGCTACACCTTC. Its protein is CAWRTQRTGGYTF.

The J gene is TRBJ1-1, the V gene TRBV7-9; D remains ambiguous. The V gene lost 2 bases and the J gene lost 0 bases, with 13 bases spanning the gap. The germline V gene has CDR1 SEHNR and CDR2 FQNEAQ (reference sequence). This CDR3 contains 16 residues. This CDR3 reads CASSLPVALMNTEAFF. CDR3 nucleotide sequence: TGTGCCAGCAGCTTACCAGTGGCCCTCATGAACACTGAAGCTTTCTTT.

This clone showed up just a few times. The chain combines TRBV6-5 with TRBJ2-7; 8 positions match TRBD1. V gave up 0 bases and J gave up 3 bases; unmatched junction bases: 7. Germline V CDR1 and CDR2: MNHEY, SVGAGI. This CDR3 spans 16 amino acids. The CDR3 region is CASSYSLGTGNYEQYF. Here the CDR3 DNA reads TGTGCCAGCAGTTACTCGCTTGGGACAGGTAACTACGAGCAGTACTTC.

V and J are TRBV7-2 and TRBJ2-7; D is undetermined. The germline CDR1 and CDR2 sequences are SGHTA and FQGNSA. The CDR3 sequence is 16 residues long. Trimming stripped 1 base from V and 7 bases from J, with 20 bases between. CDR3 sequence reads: CASSLGHALEYAEQYF. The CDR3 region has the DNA TGTGCCAGCAGCTTAGGACACGCCTTAGAATACGCTGAGCAGTACTTC.

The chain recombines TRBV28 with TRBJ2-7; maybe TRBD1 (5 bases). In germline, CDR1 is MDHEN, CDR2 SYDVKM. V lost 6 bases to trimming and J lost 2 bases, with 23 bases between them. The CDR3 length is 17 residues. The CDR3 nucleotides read TGTGCCAGCAGCCACCGGGCAGTTGGGGCTACGGCCTACGAGCAGTACTTC. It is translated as CASSHRAVGATAYEQYF.

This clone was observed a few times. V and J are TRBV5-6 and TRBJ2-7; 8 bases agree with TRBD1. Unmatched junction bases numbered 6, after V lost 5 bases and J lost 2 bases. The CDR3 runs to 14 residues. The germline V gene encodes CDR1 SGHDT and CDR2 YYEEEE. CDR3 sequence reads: CASRNGQGTYEQYF. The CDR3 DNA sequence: TGTGCCAGCAGAAATGGACAGGGAACCTACGAGCAGTACTTC.

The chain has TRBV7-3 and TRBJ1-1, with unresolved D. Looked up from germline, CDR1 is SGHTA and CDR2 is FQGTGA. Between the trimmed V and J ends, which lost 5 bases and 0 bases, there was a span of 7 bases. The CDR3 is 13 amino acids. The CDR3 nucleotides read TGTGCCAGCAGCCGAGGCATGAACACTGAAGCTTTCTTT. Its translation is CASSRGMNTEAFF.